The source of this TCR beta chain is a study of blood T cell repertoires in COVID-19. Study context: There were acute and convalescent COVID-19 samples, and they came from the United States, Italy and Spain. From T cells, B-cell-depleted T cells, or PBMCs came the material, which was cDNA or gDNA.

On this clone: At one end the junction does not follow the germline gene, possibly because of a read error.

From germline, CDR1 is DFQATT and CDR2 SNEGSKA (reference sequence). The length of the CDR3 is 11 residues. The authors' processing: Amplification with reference gene primers provided the estimates of nucleated cell counts. Data came from immunoSEQ multiplex PCR; TCRdb stores just in-frame clones and leaves some out. For V, J and clone size, that table is used; D and trimming come from the DNA. The table includes roughly 40,000 clones, 90% detected once. Sequencing was performed on peripheral blood. The genes are TRBV20-1 and TRBJ1-2; 7 positions match TRBD1. This TCR derives from a man between 65 and 79 years old with acute or convalescent COVID-19. In DNA, the CDR3 is TGCATTACACAGGGGAACTTTGGCTACACCTTC. Translating gives CITQGNFGYTF.